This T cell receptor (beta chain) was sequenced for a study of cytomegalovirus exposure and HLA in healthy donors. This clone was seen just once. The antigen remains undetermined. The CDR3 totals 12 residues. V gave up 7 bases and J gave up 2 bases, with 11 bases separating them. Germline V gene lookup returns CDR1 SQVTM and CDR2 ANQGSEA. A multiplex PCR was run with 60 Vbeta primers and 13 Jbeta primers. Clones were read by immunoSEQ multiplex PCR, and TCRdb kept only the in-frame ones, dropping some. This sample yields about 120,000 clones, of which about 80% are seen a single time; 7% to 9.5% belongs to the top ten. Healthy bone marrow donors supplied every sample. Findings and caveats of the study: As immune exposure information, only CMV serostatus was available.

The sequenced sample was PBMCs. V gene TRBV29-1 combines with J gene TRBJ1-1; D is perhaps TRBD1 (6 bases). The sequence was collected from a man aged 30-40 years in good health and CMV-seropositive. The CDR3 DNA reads TGCAGCGCGAACAGGGCAAACACTGAAGCTTTCTTT. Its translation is CSANRANTEAFF.